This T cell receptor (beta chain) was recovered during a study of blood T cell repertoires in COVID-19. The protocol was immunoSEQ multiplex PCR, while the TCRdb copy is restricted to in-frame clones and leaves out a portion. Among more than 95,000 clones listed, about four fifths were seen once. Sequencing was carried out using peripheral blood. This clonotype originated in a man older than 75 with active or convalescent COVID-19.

This CDR3 is CASTGPVANYGYTF. As DNA, the CDR3 is TGCGCCAGCACAGGGCCCGTAGCTAACTATGGCTACACCTTC. The V and J genes are TRBV10-2 and TRBJ1-2, with D tentatively TRBD1 (5 bases). The CDR3 contains 14 residues. Germline assignment: CDR1 WSHSY and CDR2 SAAADI. The V end lost 7 bases, the J end lost 0 bases, and 12 bases lay between the germline ends.